This T cell receptor (beta chain) is from a study of control samples from healthy donors and cancer patients. Germline loops: CDR1 SSHAT, CDR2 FNYEAQ (reference sequence). Trimming left V 5 bases short and J 5 bases short, with 21 bases between. The CDR3 runs 16 residues. Clones were sequenced by immunoSEQ multiplex PCR, and TCRdb holds only the in-frame ones, with some missing. The repertoire has about 42,000 clones, over 65% of them found once; the top ten carry around 50%. In its sample, this clone was seen once. This TCR was sampled from a man in his sixties in good health. The sequenced sample consisted of blood. The chain couples TRBV7-7 to TRBJ2-5, with D perhaps matching TRBD1 (6 bases). For the CDR3, the DNA is TGTGCCAGCAGCCATTCGACGGGACACCTAGGGGAGACCCAGTACTTC. Translating it yields CASSHSTGHLGETQYF.